The 2 T cell receptor beta chains presented below share a single source sample, sequenced in a study of blood T cell repertoires in COVID-19. Some clones are missing from TCRdb's copy, which holds only in-frame ones; the method was immunoSEQ multiplex PCR. The sample lists approximately 190,000 clones; approximately 86% were seen once. The sequenced sample was PBMCs or T cells enriched from blood (not recorded which). The receptors stem from a woman aged 40 to 50 in a cohort exposed to, infected with or recovered from COVID-19 (not recorded which).

V and J are TRBV7-9 and TRBJ1-2; 7 bases map to TRBD1. The length of the CDR3 is 15 residues. The V gene end was trimmed by 3 bases and the J gene end by 2 bases; junction bases not matched to a gene: 6. The germline gives CDR1 SEHNR, CDR2 FQNEAQ (reference sequence). The CDR3 bases are TGTGCCAGCAGCTTTACGACAGGGATCAACTATGGCTACACCTTC. It codes for CASSFTTGINYGYTF.

V usage is TRBV6-2 or TRBV6-3 and J usage is TRBJ2-3; 7 bases align to TRBD1. From germline, CDR1 is MNHEY and CDR2 SVGEGT. The CDR3 spans 16 residues. Germline trimming cut 5 bases from V and 2 bases from J; bases unmatched to any gene: 10. CDR3 in amino acids: CASSPLRTGSTDTQYF. CDR3 nucleotide sequence: TGTGCCAGCAGTCCACTAAGGACAGGCTCCACAGATACGCAGTATTTT.